The rows below give T cell receptor beta chains drawn from one sample of a study of blood T cell repertoires in COVID-19. This table comes from immunoSEQ multiplex PCR, and its TCRdb copy is limited to in-frame clones, with some not included. The sample records tens of thousands of clones, almost 85% being singletons. Sequencing was done on a sample of peripheral blood. These TCRs come from a man in his fifties or sixties with acute or convalescent COVID-19. Both conserved end residues are part of each CDR3. Fields, in order: D gene, clone size, J gene, V gene, CDR3 DNA, CDR3 protein. The D gene is left open where the match is weak. Not every row has a clone size; where given, it reads once, few, many or a size class.

d_gene: .
abundance: .
j_gene: TRBJ2-1
v_gene: TRBV2
CDR3nt: TGTGCCAGCAGTCTGAGGAAGCTACACAATGAGCAGTTCTTC
CDR3aa: CASSLRKLHNEQFF

d_gene: .
abundance: .
j_gene: TRBJ1-6
v_gene: TRBV11-2
CDR3nt: TGTGCCAGCAGCTTAGAAGGCCTTGGGGGGTCACCCCTCCACTTT
CDR3aa: CASSLEGLGGSPLHF

d_gene: .
abundance: .
j_gene: TRBJ2-2
v_gene: TRBV19
CDR3nt: TGTGCCAGTAGTATATCGGGCACCGGGGAGCTGTTTTTT
CDR3aa: CASSISGTGELFF

d_gene: TRBD1
abundance: .
j_gene: TRBJ1-1
v_gene: TRBV2
CDR3nt: TGTGCCAGCCGAATTCCGGGACAGGGGAACACTGAAGCTTTCTTT
CDR3aa: CASRIPGQGNTEAFF

d_gene: .
abundance: few
j_gene: TRBJ1-2
v_gene: TRBV30
CDR3nt: TGTGCCTGGAGTGTAGGGGGTTATGGCTACACCTTC
CDR3aa: CAWSVGGYGYTF

d_gene: .
abundance: .
j_gene: TRBJ2-1
v_gene: TRBV7-2
CDR3nt: TGTGCCAGCTCGGGTCTCGAGGTTGTCGATGAGCAGTTCTTC
CDR3aa: CASSGLEVVDEQFF

d_gene: TRBD1
abundance: .
j_gene: TRBJ1-4
v_gene: TRBV6-2/TRBV6-3
CDR3nt: TGTGCCAGCAGTAGACTACGCTTGGGACAGGGGAGAGTTGTGGAGGAAAAACTGTTTTTT
CDR3aa: CASSRLRLGQGRVVEEKLFF

d_gene: TRBD1
abundance: .
j_gene: TRBJ2-7
v_gene: TRBV28
CDR3nt: TGTGCCAGCAGGAATCCCCCGGGACAGGGATCCTACGAGCAGTACTTC
CDR3aa: CASRNPPGQGSYEQYF

d_gene: TRBD1
abundance: .
j_gene: TRBJ2-7
v_gene: TRBV4-3
CDR3nt: TGCGCCAGCAGCCCGGGACAGGGGGCTTACGAGCAGTACTTC
CDR3aa: CASSPGQGAYEQYF

d_gene: .
abundance: .
j_gene: TRBJ2-6
v_gene: TRBV12-3/TRBV12-4
CDR3nt: TGTGCCAGCACGGGATCGGGGGCCAACGTCCTGACTTTC
CDR3aa: CASTGSGANVLTF

d_gene: TRBD1
abundance: .
j_gene: TRBJ1-1
v_gene: TRBV4-2
CDR3nt: TGTGCCAGCAGCCACAGGACAGGTCGTGTAGCCTTT
CDR3aa: CASSHRTGRVAF

d_gene: TRBD2
abundance: .
j_gene: TRBJ2-5
v_gene: TRBV7-9
CDR3nt: TGTGCCAGCAGTCCCGCGGAGAGCGGGGGGGCCTGGGAGACCCAGTACTTC
CDR3aa: CASSPAESGGAWETQYF

d_gene: .
abundance: .
j_gene: TRBJ2-5
v_gene: TRBV5-4
CDR3nt: TGTGCCAGCAGCTTGGACCCCGAGGGAGAGACCCAGTACTTC
CDR3aa: CASSLDPEGETQYF

d_gene: .
abundance: .
j_gene: TRBJ1-2
v_gene: TRBV9
CDR3nt: TGTGCCAGCAGCGTAGGTTTGGGGGGACACTATGGCTACACCTTC
CDR3aa: CASSVGLGGHYGYTF

d_gene: TRBD2
abundance: .
j_gene: TRBJ2-3
v_gene: TRBV6-5
CDR3nt: TGTGCCAGCAGTTACTCGATAGCGGGAGTGGCAGATACGCAGTATTTT
CDR3aa: CASSYSIAGVADTQYF

d_gene: TRBD1
abundance: .
j_gene: TRBJ1-1
v_gene: TRBV5-1
CDR3nt: TGCGCCAGCAGCCTAGGGACAGGGCTGAACACTGAAGCTTTCTTT
CDR3aa: CASSLGTGLNTEAFF

d_gene: TRBD1
abundance: .
j_gene: TRBJ1-1
v_gene: TRBV25-1
CDR3nt: TGTGCCAGCTGGATCGGGACAGGAAGTCCCACTGAAGCTTTCTTT
CDR3aa: CASWIGTGSPTEAFF

d_gene: .
abundance: .
j_gene: TRBJ1-3
v_gene: TRBV5-1
CDR3nt: TGCGCCAGCAGCTCCGGACAAGGAAACACCATATATTTT
CDR3aa: CASSSGQGNTIYF

d_gene: TRBD1
abundance: .
j_gene: TRBJ1-1
v_gene: TRBV7-9
CDR3nt: TGTGCCAGCAGCCGGGGACAGGAGATGAACACTGAAGCTTTCTTT
CDR3aa: CASSRGQEMNTEAFF

d_gene: TRBD1
abundance: .
j_gene: TRBJ2-7
v_gene: TRBV5-1
CDR3nt: TGCGCCAGCAGCTTGGGGACAGGAGAATACTACGAGCAGTACTTC
CDR3aa: CASSLGTGEYYEQYF

d_gene: .
abundance: .
j_gene: TRBJ2-7
v_gene: TRBV9
CDR3nt: TGTGCCAGCAGCGTAGGAAGGGGGTTGAGCGAGCAGTACTTC
CDR3aa: CASSVGRGLSEQYF

d_gene: TRBD1
abundance: .
j_gene: TRBJ2-2
v_gene: TRBV5-1
CDR3nt: TGCGCCAGCAGCCAGGGACAGTTGAACACCGGGGAGCTGTTTTTT
CDR3aa: CASSQGQLNTGELFF

d_gene: .
abundance: .
j_gene: TRBJ1-1
v_gene: TRBV28
CDR3nt: TGTGCCAGCAGTTTAGAGCGGGAAGCTTTCTTT
CDR3aa: CASSLEREAFF

d_gene: .
abundance: .
j_gene: TRBJ2-2
v_gene: TRBV25-1
CDR3nt: TGTGCGGGGGCGGGGAACACCGGGGAGCTGTTTTTT
CDR3aa: CAGAGNTGELFF

d_gene: .
abundance: .
j_gene: TRBJ2-3
v_gene: TRBV4-2
CDR3nt: TGTGCCAGCAGCCAAGAGGCTAGCGTGGATACGCAGTATTTT
CDR3aa: CASSQEASVDTQYF

d_gene: TRBD1
abundance: .
j_gene: TRBJ2-7
v_gene: TRBV5-6
CDR3nt: TGTGCCAGCAGCTTGGTCGGGGACAGGTTTGATCGCGAGCAGTACTTC
CDR3aa: CASSLVGDRFDREQYF

d_gene: TRBD2
abundance: .
j_gene: TRBJ2-1
v_gene: TRBV6-2/TRBV6-3
CDR3nt: TGTGCCAGCAGTTACTCGGGGAGGGACCCGGGGTTCTCGGTGTTCTTC
CDR3aa: CASSYSGRDPGFSVFF

d_gene: .
abundance: few
j_gene: TRBJ1-1
v_gene: TRBV20-1
CDR3nt: TGCAGTGCTAGTATGGGGGGAAACACTGAAGCTTTCTTT
CDR3aa: CSASMGGNTEAFF

d_gene: TRBD1
abundance: .
j_gene: TRBJ1-6
v_gene: TRBV19
CDR3nt: TGTGCCAGTAAGGACAGGGGGCCCCTCCACTTT
CDR3aa: CASKDRGPLHF

d_gene: TRBD2
abundance: .
j_gene: TRBJ2-4
v_gene: TRBV2
CDR3nt: TGTGCCAGCAGAGGACTAGCGGTAACCAAAAACATTCAGTACTTC
CDR3aa: CASRGLAVTKNIQYF

d_gene: TRBD1
abundance: .
j_gene: TRBJ2-1
v_gene: TRBV6-5
CDR3nt: TGTGCCAGCAGTCAACAAGGACAGGGGAATGAGCAGTTCTTC
CDR3aa: CASSQQGQGNEQFF

d_gene: TRBD2
abundance: few
j_gene: TRBJ2-7
v_gene: TRBV18
CDR3nt: TGTGCCAGCTCATCGGGACTAGATGGCGAGCAGTACTTC
CDR3aa: CASSSGLDGEQYF

d_gene: .
abundance: .
j_gene: TRBJ2-3
v_gene: TRBV27
CDR3nt: TGTGCCAGCACTCCTCTCTTCGGGGATACGCAGTATTTT
CDR3aa: CASTPLFGDTQYF

d_gene: TRBD1
abundance: .
j_gene: TRBJ1-5
v_gene: TRBV9
CDR3nt: TGTGCCAGCAGCCCCGGGACAGGAATTCAGCCCCAGCATTTT
CDR3aa: CASSPGTGIQPQHF

d_gene: .
abundance: .
j_gene: TRBJ1-5
v_gene: TRBV19
CDR3nt: TGTGCCAGTAGTCCGGGACACCTAATTTATAGCAATCAGCCCCAGCATTTT
CDR3aa: CASSPGHLIYSNQPQHF

d_gene: .
abundance: .
j_gene: TRBJ1-4
v_gene: TRBV7-8
CDR3nt: TGTGCCAGCAGCTTAGGACCGGGGACAATAACTAATGAAAAACTGTTTTTT
CDR3aa: CASSLGPGTITNEKLFF

d_gene: .
abundance: .
j_gene: TRBJ1-3
v_gene: TRBV18
CDR3nt: TGTGCCAGCTCACCAACCCAGATCTCTGGAAACACCATATATTTT
CDR3aa: CASSPTQISGNTIYF

d_gene: TRBD1
abundance: once
j_gene: TRBJ2-3
v_gene: TRBV5-5
CDR3nt: TGTGCCAGCAGCTTGGAGACAGGGCGAGATACGCAGTATTTT
CDR3aa: CASSLETGRDTQYF

d_gene: TRBD2
abundance: .
j_gene: TRBJ2-3
v_gene: TRBV24-1
CDR3nt: TGTGCCACCAGTGATTCAGGACTAGCGGGCACAGATACGCAGTATTTT
CDR3aa: CATSDSGLAGTDTQYF

d_gene: .
abundance: few
j_gene: TRBJ1-5
v_gene: TRBV14
CDR3nt: TGTGCCAGCAGCCTCAGATCGACCGGGGATAATCAGCCCCAGCATTTT
CDR3aa: CASSLRSTGDNQPQHF

d_gene: .
abundance: .
j_gene: TRBJ2-7
v_gene: TRBV7-9
CDR3nt: TGTGCCAGCAGCTTGGCCGGGTCCTACGAGCAGTACTTC
CDR3aa: CASSLAGSYEQYF

d_gene: .
abundance: .
j_gene: TRBJ1-6
v_gene: TRBV9
CDR3nt: TGTGCCAGCAGGAAAGAAATGCAGAATTCACCCCTCCACTTT
CDR3aa: CASRKEMQNSPLHF

d_gene: .
abundance: .
j_gene: TRBJ2-5
v_gene: TRBV7-9
CDR3nt: TGTGCCAGCAGCTCTGGACAATTCCAAGAGACCCAGTACTTC
CDR3aa: CASSSGQFQETQYF

d_gene: .
abundance: .
j_gene: TRBJ1-5
v_gene: TRBV5-1
CDR3nt: TGCGCCAGCAGCTTGGACAGGGCTAATAGCAATCAGCCCCAGCATTTT
CDR3aa: CASSLDRANSNQPQHF

d_gene: .
abundance: few
j_gene: TRBJ1-4
v_gene: TRBV4-2
CDR3nt: TGTGCCAGCAGCCAAACGGGGGATGAAAAACTGTTTTTT
CDR3aa: CASSQTGDEKLFF

d_gene: TRBD1
abundance: .
j_gene: TRBJ1-2
v_gene: TRBV5-6
CDR3nt: TGTGCCAGCAGCCCGTTACCGGGACAGGGTTTAAACACCTTC
CDR3aa: CASSPLPGQGLNTF

d_gene: TRBD2
abundance: .
j_gene: TRBJ2-7
v_gene: TRBV3-1/TRBV3-2
CDR3nt: TGTGCCAGCACCAGCGGACTAGCGGGAGGCCGATACGAGCAGTACTTC
CDR3aa: CASTSGLAGGRYEQYF

d_gene: .
abundance: .
j_gene: TRBJ2-5
v_gene: TRBV7-9
CDR3nt: TGTGCCAGCAGCTTAGATACAGGGACGAAGAACACCCAGTACTTC
CDR3aa: CASSLDTGTKNTQYF

d_gene: TRBD1
abundance: .
j_gene: TRBJ2-1
v_gene: TRBV5-1
CDR3nt: TGCGCCAGCCTACCGGGACAGGGGGAATTGGAGCAGTTCTTC
CDR3aa: CASLPGQGELEQFF

d_gene: TRBD1
abundance: .
j_gene: TRBJ1-5
v_gene: TRBV6-2/TRBV6-3
CDR3nt: TGTGCCAGCAGTCCGACAGGGACCAATCAGCCCCAGCATTTT
CDR3aa: CASSPTGTNQPQHF

d_gene: TRBD1
abundance: .
j_gene: TRBJ1-1
v_gene: TRBV9
CDR3nt: TGTGCCAGCAGCGTAGACACACCCGGGACAGCTAACACTGAAGCTTTCTTT
CDR3aa: CASSVDTPGTANTEAFF

d_gene: .
abundance: .
j_gene: TRBJ1-2
v_gene: TRBV5-1
CDR3nt: TGCGCCAGCAGCTTGGCGGGGGGCGGCTATGGCTACACCTTC
CDR3aa: CASSLAGGGYGYTF

d_gene: TRBD2
abundance: .
j_gene: TRBJ2-7
v_gene: TRBV19
CDR3nt: TGTGCCAGTAGTCCAGGACTAGCGGCCGACGAGCAGTACTTC
CDR3aa: CASSPGLAADEQYF